The 7 T cell receptor beta chains given below trace back to one sample, sequenced in a study of blood T cells in healthy people across ages. A second roughly 6 to 12 cycle PCR used barcoded and J-beta primers. Using its own MiXCR run on the 5' RACE reads, TCRdb lists one record per CDR3 protein. Here the sample spans nearly 800,000 distinct CDR3 sequences, just under 25% being singletons. The same data also contributed to another study, on T cells of mothers and their children.

Material for sequencing was blood. These receptors were obtained from a boy aged 10-17 years in good health.

The chain uses TRBV7-8 and TRBJ2-4, with D tentatively TRBD1 or TRBD2 (5 bases each). This CDR3 has 15 amino acids. Germline assignment: CDR1 SGHVS and CDR2 FQNEAQ. V lost 5 bases, J lost 5 bases, and 16 bases lay in between. CDR3 in DNA: TGTGCCAGCAGCGATTTGGAACGGGGCGAAAACATTCAGTACTTC. Translating it yields CASSDLERGENIQYF.

J is TRBJ2-2 and V is TRBV7-9, with 7 nucleotides matching TRBD1. Germline trimming cut 2 bases from V and 7 bases from J; bases unmatched to any gene: 10. CDR1 SEHNR and CDR2 FQNEAQ come from the germline V gene (reference sequence). The CDR3 covers 16 residues. CDR3 nucleotides: TGTGCCAGCAGCTTACCGACAGGGTTGGGAGTCGGGGAGCTGTTTTTT. As protein: CASSLPTGLGVGELFF. The full variable domain, rest sourced from reference TRBV7-9 and TRBJ2-2, is DTGVSQNPRHKITKRGQNVTFRCDPISEHNRLYWYRQTLGQGPEFLTYFQNEAQLEKSRLLSDRFSAERPKGSFSTLEIQRTEQGDSAMYLCASSLPTGLGVGELFFGEGSRLTVL.

The table lists this clonotype with a few counts. The chain combines TRBV15 with TRBJ2-2, with D unclear. Germline lookup yields CDR1 LNHNV and CDR2 YYDKDF (reference sequence). This CDR3 contains 16 residues. The V end was cut by 0 bases, the J end by 1 base, with 9 bases between. The CDR3 DNA reads TGTGCCACCAGCAGAGAACTCGGCGGGAACACCGGGGAGCTGTTTTTT. Translation: CATSRELGGNTGELFF.

This clonotype has a handful of counts. V gene TRBV7-2 combines with J gene TRBJ2-5, with 7 bases lining up with TRBD2. Near its end, the DNA agrees better with TRBJ2-7, so the J call may be wrong. Germline assignment: CDR1 SGHTA and CDR2 FQGNSA. This CDR3 is 15 amino acids long. CDR3 sequence reads: CASSPGGTTSYEQYF. The CDR3 nucleotides are TGTGCCAGCAGCCCCGGTGGGACTACCTCCTACGAGCAGTACTTC.

This clonotype was counted only a few times. The chain recombines TRBV29-1 with TRBJ2-5; possible D gene TRBD2, 5 bases. CDR1 and CDR2 from the germline V gene are SQVTM and ANQGSEA. V lost 0 bases, J lost 4 bases, and 18 bases lay in between. CDR3 length: 16 residues. Here the CDR3 DNA reads TGCAGCGTTGAAGATGGTTACCTACGTGGAGGAGAGACCCAGTACTTC. Translation: CSVEDGYLRGGETQYF.

The rearrangement links TRBV27 to TRBJ1-5; no reliable D call. Deletions cut 8 bases from V and 6 bases from J, with 17 bases between. Germline values: CDR1 MNHEY, CDR2 SMNVEV (reference sequence). This CDR3 comprises 14 residues. The CDR3, as DNA: TGTGCCAGCGGGGTCGGCTGGGGAGCTCAGCCCCAGCATTTT. Its translation is CASGVGWGAQPQHF.

CDR3 protein: CASSLRGPGDEQYF. As DNA, the CDR3 is TGTGCCAGCAGCTTAAGGGGGCCAGGAGACGAGCAGTACTTC. The chain combines TRBV7-3 with TRBJ2-7, with D perhaps TRBD1 (6 bases). CDR1 and CDR2 (germline): SGHTA, FQGTGA. V lost 1 base, J lost 5 bases, and 12 bases lay in between. This CDR3 region has 14 residues.